The 21 T cell receptor beta chains reported below all come from one sample, sequenced in a study of cytotoxic CD8 clonotypes in ibrutinib-treated CLL. Clones were read by immunoSEQ multiplex PCR, and TCRdb kept only the in-frame ones, dropping some. The sample has fewer than 90,000 clones, about two thirds seen once. Sample: PBMCs, taken after 12 months of ibrutinib treatment. Source of these receptors: a human donor with chronic lymphocytic leukemia.

This chain links TRBV16 with TRBJ1-2; 7 nucleotides agree with TRBD1. Per germline, CDR1 KGHSY and CDR2 FQNENV. V shed 6 bases, J shed 3 bases, and the junction held 4 bases outside the gene matches. The CDR3 loop spans 13 amino acids. This CDR3 is CASSLGQDYGYTF. CDR3 bases: TGTGCCAGCAGTCTTGGACAGGACTATGGCTACACCTTC. Combining the CDR3 with reference TRBV16 and TRBJ1-2 gives the whole variable domain GEEVAQTPKHLVRGEGQKAKLYCAPIKGHSYVFWYQQVLKNEFKFLISFQNENVFDETGMPKERFSAKCLPNSPCSLEIQATKLEDSAVYFCASSLGQDYGYTFGSGTRLTVV.

This clone is labeled medium-sized. The chain combines TRBV2 with TRBJ2-7, with TRBD1 matching over 8 bases. The CDR3 consists of 12 residues. Germline loops: CDR1 SNHLY, CDR2 FYNNEI. The V and J ends lost 10 bases and 7 bases, in that order; junction bases with no gene match: 9. The CDR3 is CANRGRSGEQYF. CDR3 bases: TGTGCCAACAGGGGGAGGAGTGGAGAGCAGTACTTC.

A few counts support this clone. The chain uses TRBV27 and TRBJ2-5; maybe TRBD2 (6 bases). Trimming removed 3 bases at V and 2 bases at J, with 10 bases between. Per germline, CDR1 MNHEY and CDR2 SMNVEV (reference sequence). The CDR3 runs 14 residues. This chain's CDR3 is CASSFVGGQETQYF. The CDR3, as DNA: TGTGCCAGCAGTTTCGTGGGGGGACAAGAGACCCAGTACTTC.

Only a few counts were recorded for this clone. The V and J genes are TRBV10-3 and TRBJ1-5, with 8 bases aligning to TRBD1. Germline CDR1 and CDR2: ENHRY and SYGVKD. After removal of 10 bases from V and 1 base from J, the junction contained 6 bases not matched to a gene. CDR3 length: 14 residues. The CDR3: CASWGTGSNQPQHF. Written as DNA, the CDR3 is TGTGCCAGTTGGGGGACAGGCAGCAATCAGCCCCAGCATTTT.

The V gene is TRBV5-6, the J gene TRBJ2-1, with TRBD2 matching 8 bases. The germline gives CDR1 SGHDT, CDR2 YYEEEE. This CDR3 has 14 residues. J lost 6 bases, V lost 1 base, and 3 bases had no gene match. CDR3 nucleotide sequence: TGTGCCAGCAGCTTGTATAGCGGGGTCAATGAGCAGTTCTTC. It is translated as CASSLYSGVNEQFF. Filled out from reference TRBV5-6 and TRBJ2-1, the complete variable domain reads DAGVTQSPTHLIKTRGQQVTLRCSPKSGHDTVSWYQQALGQGPQFIFQYYEEEERQRGNFPDRFSGHQFPNYSSELNVNALLLGDSALYLCASSLYSGVNEQFFGPGTRLTVL.

The chain has TRBV19 and TRBJ1-5; 7 bases agree with TRBD1. The trim removed 10 bases at V and 2 bases at J, leaving 14 bases unmatched. The germline V gene has CDR1 LNHDA and CDR2 SQIVND (reference sequence). This CDR3 is 16 amino acids long. CDR3 DNA sequence: TGTGCCACCCCTGGGGAGGGGACAGTAGGCAATCAGCCCCAGCATTTT. Its translation is CATPGEGTVGNQPQHF.

V is TRBV5-4 and J is TRBJ1-4; D is uncertain. The V gene lost 4 bases and the J gene lost 10 bases, with 17 bases spanning the gap. CDR3 length equals 14 residues. CDR1 is SGHNT and CDR2 is YYREEE in the germline V gene (reference sequence). In DNA, the CDR3 is TGTGCCAGCAGCCGCCAGAGTGGAGAGGGAAAACTGTTTTTT. This gives the protein CASSRQSGEGKLFF.

This clone was detected once. V gene TRBV7-2 combines with J gene TRBJ2-5; no clear D gene. The CDR3 is 12 residues long. Germline lookup yields CDR1 SGHTA and CDR2 FQGNSA. The V end was cut by 3 bases, the J end by 4 bases, with 6 bases between. The CDR3 loop is CASSFGRETQYF. In DNA, the CDR3 is TGTGCCAGCAGCTTCGGCAGAGAGACCCAGTACTTC.

This chain joins TRBV4-2 and TRBJ2-3, with 10 bases aligning to TRBD1. The junction had 3 bases not matched to a gene; V was cut back by 0 bases and J by 3 bases. Germline V CDR1 and CDR2: LGHNA, YNFKEQ. The CDR3 runs 16 residues. The CDR3 here is CASSQEWTGGTDTQYF. The CDR3 nucleotides are TGTGCCAGCAGCCAAGAATGGACAGGGGGAACAGATACGCAGTATTTT.

The J gene is TRBJ2-5, the V gene TRBV5-1; 7 positions agree with TRBD1. This CDR3 is built from 14 residues. Germline CDR1 reads SGHRS; CDR2 reads YFSETQ. Losses at the gene ends were 0 bases for V and 4 bases for J; bases not matched to a gene: 3. Here the CDR3 reads CASSLATGAETQYF. For the CDR3, the DNA is TGCGCCAGCAGCTTGGCTACAGGGGCAGAGACCCAGTACTTC.

As concerns this clone: A junction boundary mismatches the germline segment, possibly from a read error. The chain is built from TRBV10-3 and TRBJ2-7, with 8 bases fitting TRBD1. CDR3 size: 13 residues. Germline V lookup: CDR1 ENHRY, CDR2 SYGVKD. CDR3 DNA: TGTGCCAGCAGTTACGGACAGGGCTACGAGCAGTACTTC. Translated, it gives CASSYGQGYEQYF.

This clone was seen only a few times. The chain joins TRBV4-1 to TRBJ2-7; 12 nucleotides align to TRBD1. V lost 3 bases and J lost 5; bases outside the gene matches: 8. Germline V gene lookup returns CDR1 MGHRA and CDR2 YSYEKL. The CDR3 covers 16 residues. The CDR3, as DNA: TGCGCCAGCAGCCATATGCCCGGGACAGGGGGCGACGAGCAGTACTTC. Protein product: CASSHMPGTGGDEQYF.

The chain has TRBV19 and TRBJ1-2, with 7 nucleotides matching TRBD1. CDR1 and CDR2 from the germline V gene are LNHDA and SQIVND (reference sequence). The CDR3 is made up of 14 amino acids. Trimming cost V 5 bases and J 4 bases; bases outside gene matches: 7. As DNA, the CDR3 is TGTGCCAGTAGTGGGGAGACAGGGTTCTATGGCTACACCTTC. Encoded protein: CASSGETGFYGYTF.

The gene calls are TRBV7-2 and TRBJ2-7; tentatively, D is TRBD2 (5 bases). Germline V lookup: CDR1 SGHTA, CDR2 FQGNSA. CDR3 size: 18 residues. V was cut by 1 base and J by 3 bases, with 22 bases left in between. CDR3 residues: CASSLVASLHDQYYEQYF. The CDR3 bases are TGTGCCAGCAGCTTAGTAGCTAGCCTGCACGATCAATACTACGAGCAGTACTTC.

The chain is built from TRBV9 and TRBJ1-1; unclear D gene. The CDR3 loop spans 14 amino acids. With 6 bases removed from V and 3 bases from J, the gap between germline ends came to 15 bases. Germline V CDR1 and CDR2: SGDLS, YYNGEE. The CDR3 spells CASNGGPGHTEAFF. In DNA, the CDR3 is TGTGCCAGCAACGGAGGGCCGGGTCACACTGAAGCTTTCTTT. Supplemented by reference TRBV9 and TRBJ1-1, the full variable domain reads DSGVTQTPKHLITATGQRVTLRCSPRSGDLSVYWYQQSLDQGLQFLIQYYNGEERAKGNILERFSAQQFPDLHSELNLSSLELGDSALYFCASNGGPGHTEAFFGQGTRLTVV.

The chain is built from TRBV29-1 and TRBJ1-1; no clear D. The CDR3 contains 11 residues. The V gene lost 4 bases and the J gene lost 1 base, with 4 bases spanning the gap. CDR1 is SQVTM and CDR2 is ANQGSEA in the germline V gene. The CDR3 bases are TGCAGCGTTGTCTCGAACACTGAAGCTTTCTTT. Residues: CSVVSNTEAFF. Supplemented by reference TRBV29-1 and TRBJ1-1, the full variable domain reads SAVISQKPSRDICQRGTSLTIQCQVDSQVTMMFWYRQQPGQSLTLIATANQGSEATYESGFVIDKFPISRPNLTFSTLTVSNMSPEDSSIYLCSVVSNTEAFFGQGTRLTVV.

The CDR3 sequence is CASSGRAQGDYGYTF. As DNA, the CDR3 is TGTGCCAGCAGCGGAAGGGCGCAGGGGGACTATGGCTACACCTTC. The V and J genes are TRBV6-1 and TRBJ1-2; 7 bases are shared with TRBD1. J gave up 3 bases and V 6 bases, and 10 bases lay outside the gene matches. The germline V gene encodes CDR1 MNHNS and CDR2 SASEGT. The CDR3 runs to 15 residues.

V usage is TRBV28 and J usage is TRBJ1-2; D is unresolved. V was trimmed by 8 bases and J by 0 bases, leaving 13 bases between them. This CDR3 is 14 amino acids long. Per germline, CDR1 MDHEN and CDR2 SYDVKM. The CDR3 spells CASVGTPPNYGYTF. CDR3 coding DNA: TGTGCCAGCGTTGGCACACCCCCTAACTATGGCTACACCTTC.

This clone was observed a single time. The chain recombines TRBV19 with TRBJ2-5; D remains unclear. Trimming took off 10 bases at V and 1 base at J, with 7 bases between the two ends. Germline V gene data show CDR1 as LNHDA and CDR2 as SQIVND (reference sequence). This CDR3 is built from 11 residues. The CDR3 coding sequence is TGTGCCACAGGACCCCAAGAGACCCAGTACTTC. This encodes CATGPQETQYF.

J is TRBJ1-1 and V is TRBV2; D is possibly TRBD1 (5 bases). Trimming stripped 6 bases from V and 5 bases from J, with 13 bases between. CDR3 length: 13 amino acids. Per the germline V gene, CDR1 is SNHLY and CDR2 is FYNNEI. This CDR3 reads CASSVSRDTEAFF. CDR3 DNA: TGTGCCAGCAGCGTCTCCAGGGATACTGAAGCTTTCTTT.

V is TRBV18 and J is TRBJ1-6; unclear D gene. The CDR3 loop spans 13 amino acids. Trimming removed 6 bases at V and 8 bases at J, with 11 bases between. Germline values: CDR1 KGHSH, CDR2 LQKENI. The CDR3 loop reads CASSPDKDSPLHF. The CDR3 DNA sequence: TGTGCCAGCTCGCCTGACAAGGATTCACCCCTCCACTTT.